The 27 T cell receptor beta chains reported below all come from one sample, sequenced in a study of cytomegalovirus exposure and HLA in healthy donors. 60 Vbeta and 13 Jbeta primers were used in PCR. Generated by immunoSEQ multiplex PCR, the TCRdb table keeps only in-frame clones and is missing some. The sample includes 150,000 to 200,000 clones, roughly 80% of them seen just once. Sequenced: PBMCs. Receptors were obtained from a human donor in good health.

The V gene is TRBV5-4, the J gene TRBJ2-7, with 8 bases identical to TRBD1. Germline CDR1 SGHNT, CDR2 YYREEE (reference sequence). Unmatched junction bases numbered 7, after V lost 3 bases and J lost 2 bases. The CDR3 sequence is 15 residues long. The CDR3 reads CASSWEGTGAYEQYF. CDR3 coding DNA: TGTGCCAGCAGCTGGGAAGGGACAGGAGCCTACGAGCAGTACTTC.

This clone was seen a single time. The CDR3 reads CASSQDGGQPTALVYGYTF. The CDR3 DNA is TGTGCCAGCAGCCAAGATGGCGGACAGCCAACAGCGCTGGTCTATGGCTACACCTTC. The chain combines TRBV4-2 with TRBJ1-2; D is perhaps TRBD1 (6 bases). Germline V gene lookup returns CDR1 LGHNA and CDR2 YNFKEQ. V lost 0 bases, J lost 4 bases, and 24 bases lay in between. The CDR3 loop spans 19 amino acids.

This sequence joins TRBV9 and TRBJ2-7; 7 bases line up with TRBD2. V lost 0 bases to trimming and J lost 5 bases; unmatched junction nucleotides: 8. The CDR3 is made up of 15 amino acids. CDR1 is SGDLS and CDR2 is YYNGEE in the germline V gene. The CDR3 region has the DNA TGTGCCAGCAGCGTAGGAACGGGGAGGGTCGACGAGCAGTACTTC. As protein: CASSVGTGRVDEQYF.

The chain recombines TRBV7-2 with TRBJ1-3, with TRBD1 as a possible D gene (6 bases). With 1 base removed from V and 2 bases from J, the gap between germline ends came to 18 bases. Germline CDR1 and CDR2: SGHTA and FQGNSA. The CDR3 loop spans 18 amino acids. The CDR3 reads CASSLEGLRGATGNTIYF. CDR3 nucleotide sequence: TGTGCCAGCAGCTTAGAGGGACTCCGGGGGGCGACTGGAAACACCATATATTTT. The variable domain in full, completed from reference TRBV7-2 and TRBJ1-3, reads GAGVSQSPSNKVTEKGKDVELRCDPISGHTALYWYRQSLGQGLEFLIYFQGNSAPDKSGLPSDRFSAERTGGSVSTLTIQRTQQEDSAVYLCASSLEGLRGATGNTIYFGEGSWLTVV.

In the case of this clone: Other nucleotide sequences from this sample produce the same CDR3. This chain links TRBV27 with TRBJ2-3, with D tentatively TRBD2 (5 bases). Germline lookup yields CDR1 MNHEY and CDR2 SMNVEV (reference sequence). Between the trimmed V and J ends, which lost 10 bases and 4 bases, there was a span of 18 bases. The CDR3 contains 14 residues. The CDR3 sequence: CAIGRGRESDTQYF. The CDR3 coding sequence is TGTGCCATTGGTCGGGGTAGGGAATCAGATACGCAGTATTTT.

This clone was detected a few times. The chain recombines TRBV4-1 with TRBJ1-1; D may be TRBD1 (6 bases). CDR1 is MGHRA, CDR2 YSYEKL, per germline. V dropped 6 bases and J dropped 1 base, with 12 bases sitting between them. The CDR3 totals 14 residues. CDR3 bases: TGCGCCAGCAGGCGCCCAGGGGCGAACACTGAAGCTTTCTTT. Its protein is CASRRPGANTEAFF.

The chain joins TRBV7-6 to TRBJ2-7, with D possibly TRBD1 on 6 matching bases. Trimming shortened V by 1 base and J by 3 bases, and 13 bases separated the two germline ends. The CDR3 contains 15 residues. Per germline, CDR1 SGHVS and CDR2 FNYEAQ. The CDR3: CASSLGEGGDYEQYF. The CDR3 DNA follows: TGTGCCAGCAGCTTAGGGGAAGGGGGAGACTACGAGCAGTACTTC.

The V call is TRBV15, the J call TRBJ2-3; possibly TRBD2 for D (6 bases). The germline V and J ends were trimmed by 4 bases and 0 bases, with 11 bases remaining between them. The CDR3 consists of 15 residues. In germline, CDR1 is LNHNV, CDR2 YYDKDF (reference sequence). The CDR3 loop is CATSKASASTDTQYF. In nucleotides, the CDR3 is TGTGCCACCAGCAAAGCTAGCGCTAGCACAGATACGCAGTATTTT.

This chain links TRBV5-6 with TRBJ2-7; no clear D. Germline assignment: CDR1 SGHDT and CDR2 YYEEEE. Trimming removed 4 bases at V and 0 bases at J, with 5 bases between. The CDR3 sequence is 12 residues long. The CDR3 coding sequence is TGTGCCAGCAGCCTTCTCTCCTACGAGCAGTACTTC. Residues: CASSLLSYEQYF.

This clone was found once. The chain carries TRBV11-3 and TRBJ2-7; D gene unclear. From germline, CDR1 is SGHNT and CDR2 YENEEA. Trimming stripped 2 bases from V and 5 bases from J, with 13 bases between. The CDR3 consists of 14 residues. The CDR3 protein is CASSLFPENHEQYF. For the CDR3, the DNA is TGTGCCAGCAGCTTATTCCCCGAGAATCACGAGCAGTACTTC.

The rearrangement uses TRBV7-9 and TRBJ2-5; D is undetermined. Trimming shortened V by 4 bases and J by 5 bases, and 11 bases separated the two germline ends. The CDR3 contains 13 residues. CDR1 is SEHNR and CDR2 is FQNEAQ in the germline V gene (reference sequence). Written as DNA, the CDR3 is TGTGCCAGCAGCTCCCTCGATCGGGAGACCCAGTACTTC. This sequence encodes CASSSLDRETQYF.

The chain is built from TRBV25-1 and TRBJ2-3; D not certain. Germline assignment: CDR1 MGHDK and CDR2 SYGVNS. Trimming cost V 3 bases and J 2 bases, with 12 bases left between them. This CDR3 spans 15 amino acids. Here the CDR3 DNA reads TGTGCCAGCAGTGATACCCGCGTGAACACAGATACGCAGTATTTT. Protein sequence: CASSDTRVNTDTQYF.

The gene calls are TRBV10-3 and TRBJ2-7, with 7 bases identical to TRBD2. V was clipped by 3 bases and J by 8 bases; unmatched bases: 16. Germline values: CDR1 ENHRY, CDR2 SYGVKD. This CDR3 region has 16 residues. The CDR3 protein is CAISDLPDPGLRQQYF. CDR3 in DNA: TGTGCCATCAGTGATCTTCCGGACCCGGGACTAAGGCAGCAGTACTTC.

This clone was seen just once. V and J are TRBV7-6 and TRBJ2-7; 10 bases map to TRBD2. The CDR3 extends over 17 amino acids. J was trimmed by 0 bases and V by 2 bases; bases with no gene match: 7. Germline V gene lookup returns CDR1 SGHVS and CDR2 FNYEAQ. The DNA for the CDR3 is TGTGCCAGCAGCTTATTAGATAGCGGGGGGCCCTCCTACGAGCAGTACTTC. Translating gives CASSLLDSGGPSYEQYF.

The chain uses TRBV12-5 and TRBJ2-3, with 11 bases fitting TRBD1. This CDR3 comprises 15 residues. Germline CDR1 and CDR2: LGHNT and FRNRAP. The ends lost 1 base at V and 5 bases at J; junction bases unmatched: 2. The CDR3 spells CASGLAGTGGDTQYF. The CDR3, as DNA: TGTGCTAGTGGTTTGGCCGGGACAGGGGGAGATACGCAGTATTTT.

This clone was detected only once. The chain employs TRBV7-9 and TRBJ2-7, with 11 bases that match TRBD1. The CDR3 length is 16 residues. In germline, CDR1 is SEHNR, CDR2 FQNEAQ (reference sequence). V trimming: 4 bases; J trimming: 3 bases; junction bases outside the gene matches: 8. CDR3 amino acids: CASSSAPGTGGYEQYF. CDR3 nucleotide sequence: TGTGCCAGCAGCTCAGCACCCGGGACAGGGGGCTACGAGCAGTACTTC. The variable domain in full, with the rest retrieved from reference TRBV7-9 and TRBJ2-7, is DTGVSQNPRHKITKRGQNVTFRCDPISEHNRLYWYRQTLGQGPEFLTYFQNEAQLEKSRLLSDRFSAERPKGSFSTLEIQRTEQGDSAMYLCASSSAPGTGGYEQYFGPGTRLTVT.

V and J are TRBV5-6 and TRBJ2-7; 15 bases match TRBD2. There are 14 residues in the CDR3. J was trimmed by 10 bases and V by 3 bases; bases with no gene match: 5. CDR1 is SGHDT and CDR2 is YYEEEE in the germline V gene. The CDR3 DNA reads as TGTGCCAGCAGCTGGACTAGCGGGGGGGGAGCACAGTACTTC. As protein: CASSWTSGGGAQYF. The variable domain in full, with the rest retrieved from reference TRBV5-6 and TRBJ2-7, is DAGVTQSPTHLIKTRGQQVTLRCSPKSGHDTVSWYQQALGQGPQFIFQYYEEEERQRGNFPDRFSGHQFPNYSSELNVNALLLGDSALYLCASSWTSGGGAQYFGPGTRLTVT.

This chain links TRBV19 with TRBJ2-7; the match to TRBD2 covers 7 bases. Germline CDR1 is LNHDA and CDR2 is SQIVND (reference sequence). The CDR3 runs to 15 residues. The trim removed 2 bases at V and 0 bases at J, leaving 4 bases unmatched. CDR3 sequence (DNA): TGTGCCAGTAGTATACTAGCGGACGTCTCCTACGAGCAGTACTTC. This encodes CASSILADVSYEQYF.

The J gene is TRBJ2-5, the V gene TRBV19, with D possibly TRBD2 on 6 matching bases. The CDR3 contains 11 residues. The germline CDR1 and CDR2 sequences are LNHDA and SQIVND (reference sequence). Deletions cut 8 bases from V and 4 bases from J, with 8 bases between. The chain's CDR3 is CASGTLETQYF. In DNA form, the CDR3 reads TGTGCCAGTGGGACTTTAGAGACCCAGTACTTC.

The V call is TRBV9, the J call TRBJ2-2; D perhaps matches TRBD2 (5 bases). With 4 bases removed from V and 7 bases from J, the gap between germline ends came to 8 bases. Germline CDR1 SGDLS, CDR2 YYNGEE. The CDR3 totals 12 residues. The CDR3 region has the DNA TGTGCCAGCAGCAACGCGGGCGGGGAGCTGTTTTTT. This gives the protein CASSNAGGELFF. The entire variable domain, with the rest obtained from reference TRBV9 and TRBJ2-2, is as follows: DSGVTQTPKHLITATGQRVTLRCSPRSGDLSVYWYQQSLDQGLQFLIQYYNGEERAKGNILERFSAQQFPDLHSELNLSSLELGDSALYFCASSNAGGELFFGEGSRLTVL.

In its sample, this clone was seen a few times. V is TRBV5-4 and J is TRBJ2-5; 10 nucleotides line up with TRBD2. Germline loops: CDR1 SGHNT, CDR2 YYREEE (reference sequence). The CDR3 is made up of 15 amino acids. V gave up 5 bases and J gave up 5 bases; unmatched junction bases: 9. The CDR3 here is CASREGTSAGETQYF. The CDR3 coding sequence is TGTGCCAGCAGGGAGGGGACTAGCGCGGGGGAGACCCAGTACTTC.

This clone was observed once. The CDR3 spells CASSPTPGVETQYF. CDR3 coding DNA: TGTGCCAGCAGTCCCACCCCGGGGGTAGAGACCCAGTACTTC. The V gene is TRBV11-3, the J gene TRBJ2-5; D may be TRBD2 (6 bases). CDR3 size: 14 residues. Trimming left V 6 bases short and J 4 bases short, with 15 bases between. CDR1 SGHNT and CDR2 YENEEA come from the germline V gene.

This chain joins TRBV5-1 and TRBJ2-1; a weak D match, TRBD2 (5 bases). Trimming took off 0 bases at V and 9 bases at J, with 7 bases between the two ends. CDR1 and CDR2 from the germline V gene are SGHRS and YFSETQ. CDR3 length equals 12 residues. CDR3 DNA: TGCGCCAGCAGCTTGGTCGGGGTTGAGCAGTTCTTC. Its protein is CASSLVGVEQFF.

The chain employs TRBV7-2 and TRBJ2-1, with 9 nucleotides matching TRBD2. Germline V gene data show CDR1 as SGHTA and CDR2 as FQGNSA. The trim removed 5 bases at V and 8 bases at J, leaving 13 bases unmatched. The CDR3 runs to 16 residues. The CDR3 sequence: CASSIVAGGLAYEQFF. CDR3 sequence (DNA): TGTGCCAGCAGCATAGTGGCGGGGGGGCTGGCTTATGAGCAGTTCTTC.

The V call is TRBV7-9, the J call TRBJ2-7; 8 nucleotides agree with TRBD2. Germline V lookup: CDR1 SEHNR, CDR2 FQNEAQ (reference sequence). V lost 4 bases to trimming and J lost 2 bases; unmatched junction nucleotides: 4. The length of the CDR3 is 14 residues. For the CDR3, the DNA is TGTGCCAGCAGCTCCCCGACTAGCGCCTACGAGCAGTACTTC. It encodes CASSSPTSAYEQYF.

CDR3 sequence (DNA): TGTGCCATCAGTGAGTCGGTGGGGCTGAACACCGGGGAGCTGTTTTTT. Protein: CAISESVGLNTGELFF. The gene calls are TRBV10-3 and TRBJ2-2; possibly TRBD1 for D (5 bases). V shed 0 bases and J shed 1 base, with 9 bases lying between them. CDR3 size: 16 residues. Germline assignment: CDR1 ENHRY and CDR2 SYGVKD.

The V and J genes are TRBV7-6 and TRBJ2-1; TRBD2 matches at 9 bases. Germline V lookup: CDR1 SGHVS, CDR2 FNYEAQ. This CDR3 has 15 amino acids. Germline trimming cut 5 bases from V and 10 bases from J; bases unmatched to any gene: 12. The CDR3 loop reads CASSQGWRGGGEQFF. CDR3 coding DNA: TGTGCCAGCAGCCAAGGGTGGCGGGGGGGCGGGGAGCAGTTCTTC.